This T cell receptor beta chain stems from a study of graft-versus-host responses after intestinal transplantation. This CDR3 spans 14 amino acids. Germline-derived CDR1 and CDR2 are MDHEN and SYDVKM. Trimming took off 2 bases at V and 1 base at J, with 5 bases between the two ends. Libraries were prepared by immunoSEQ multiplex PCR; TCRdb keeps only in-frame clonotypes and omits some of them. The sample holds about 16,000 clones; over 90% are singletons and the top ten take 0.65% to 1%. Material: PBMCs, obtained 23 days after intestinal transplant. The sequence derives from a human patient who received an intestinal transplant, so some T cells may come from the graft donor. The gene calls are TRBV28 and TRBJ2-2; D may be TRBD1 (5 bases). CDR3 sequence reads: CASSLTGNTGELFF. DNA for the CDR3: TGTGCCAGCAGTTTAACAGGGAACACCGGGGAGCTGTTTTTT.